What follows are 10 T cell receptor beta chains derived from one specimen sequenced in a study of OX40 agonist ivuxolimab in advanced cancers. Sequencing was performed with immunoSEQ multiplex PCR; in TCRdb, only in-frame clones are kept and a portion is missing. The profile covers roughly 59,000 clones, with approximately 91% appearing a single time and more than 4.5% taken by the ten largest. The specimen was CD4+ or CD8+ T cells sorted from blood, collected in a trial of the OX40 agonist ivuxolimab. These receptors originate from an adult with an advanced solid tumor such as melanoma, head and neck, liver or kidney cancer.

The gene calls are TRBV30 and TRBJ2-1; no definite D call. Germline V gene sequence: CDR1 GTSNPN, CDR2 SVGIG (reference sequence). Trimming removed 3 bases from V and 3 bases from J, with 15 bases in between. The CDR3 has 15 amino acids. The CDR3 reads CAWREEQVIYNEQFF. CDR3 coding DNA: TGTGCCTGGAGGGAAGAACAAGTCATCTACAATGAGCAGTTCTTC.

The rearrangement links TRBV6-5 to TRBJ1-1; D gene uncertain. The CDR3 runs 15 residues. CDR1 and CDR2 (germline): MNHEY, SVGAGI. Trimming shortened V by 0 bases and J by 0 bases, and 8 bases separated the two germline ends. Written as DNA, the CDR3 is TGTGCCAGCAGTTACTCTCGGAGCATGAACACTGAAGCTTTCTTT. Its protein product is CASSYSRSMNTEAFF.

V gene TRBV18 combines with J gene TRBJ1-4; 7 bases align to TRBD1. Germline assignment: CDR1 KGHSH and CDR2 LQKENI. The V and J ends lost 6 bases and 3 bases, in that order; junction bases with no gene match: 10. The CDR3 is 16 amino acids. DNA for the CDR3: TGTGCCAGCTCGAGGACTGGGACAGCCCCTAATGAAAAACTGTTTTTT. Translation gives CASSRTGTAPNEKLFF.

This chain links TRBV28 with TRBJ2-7; 10 bases match TRBD2. The V and J ends lost 6 bases and 2 bases, in that order; junction bases with no gene match: 7. Germline-derived CDR1 and CDR2 are MDHEN and SYDVKM. The CDR3 runs 15 residues. CDR3 sequence reads: CASRESGRGAYEQYF. The CDR3 DNA follows: TGTGCCAGCAGGGAAAGCGGGAGGGGCGCCTACGAGCAGTACTTC.

The chain has TRBV28 and TRBJ2-7; D may correspond to TRBD1 or TRBD2 (5 bases each). This CDR3 is 15 amino acids long. Germline CDR1 and CDR2: MDHEN and SYDVKM. With 6 bases removed from V and 0 bases from J, the gap between germline ends came to 15 bases. The CDR3 nucleotides are TGTGCCAGCAGAGGGGACCACCTGGGCTCCTACGAGCAGTACTTC. Encoded protein: CASRGDHLGSYEQYF.

This rearrangement joins TRBV5-1 to TRBJ2-2; 9 bases match TRBD1. The ends lost 1 base at V and 6 bases at J; junction bases unmatched: 1. Germline assignment: CDR1 SGHRS and CDR2 YFSETQ. The CDR3 spans 14 residues. The CDR3 region is CASSLRQGAGELFF. For the CDR3, the DNA is TGCGCCAGCAGCTTGAGACAGGGGGCCGGGGAGCTGTTTTTT.

This clone appeared once. V and J are TRBV21-1 and TRBJ2-1; TRBD1 is taken as the D call from the table, unchecked against the DNA. TRBV21-1 is listed as a pseudogene. This CDR3 has 15 amino acids. The CDR3 region is CASSKLNDQYNEQFF. CDR3 DNA sequence: TGTGCCAGCAGCAAATTAAACGATCAGTACAATGAGCAGTTCTTC.

The J gene is TRBJ2-7, the V gene TRBV7-3; no reliable D call. Germline V lookup: CDR1 SGHTA, CDR2 FQGTGA. The CDR3 has 17 amino acids. The V and J ends lost 2 bases and 4 bases respectively, with 21 bases between them. CDR3 region: CASSLDVSPSGSYEQYF. As DNA, the CDR3 is TGTGCCAGCAGCTTAGACGTTAGCCCATCCGGATCGTACGAGCAGTACTTC.

J is TRBJ1-4 and V is TRBV11-2; 8 bases line up with TRBD1. This CDR3 has 16 amino acids. Germline CDR1 reads SGHAT; CDR2 reads FQNNGV. V was pared by 1 base and J by 7 bases, with 8 bases of the junction left unmatched. The CDR3 DNA reads TGTGCCAGCAGCTTAGCTCCTCCAGGGACAGGTGAAAAACTGTTTTTT. Amino acid sequence: CASSLAPPGTGEKLFF.

This clone was detected once. This chain connects TRBV5-6 to TRBJ2-3, with D unresolved. The CDR3 runs 15 residues. Per germline, CDR1 SGHDT and CDR2 YYEEEE. Between the trimmed V and J ends, which lost 0 bases and 7 bases, there was a span of 15 bases. The CDR3 protein is CASSLGQVYSYTQYF. CDR3 coding DNA: TGTGCCAGCAGCTTGGGCCAGGTATACTCCTATACGCAGTATTTT.